Listed below are T cell receptor beta chains from one sample, sequenced in a study of technical replicates of blood from a few donors. Some clones are missing from TCRdb's copy, which holds only in-frame ones; the method was immunoSEQ multiplex PCR. The data show about 89,000 clones, with just under 95% seen just once and approximately 0.25% held by the top ten. Sequencing was performed on T cells isolated from PBMCs. The receptors derive from a human donor in good health. Each CDR3 is given with its conserved first and last residue. A D gene is named only where the DNA matches it firmly. The listing skips clone size in some rows; elsewhere it reads once, few, many or a size class.

.	TRBV15	TRBJ1-1	.	CATSSPTVNTEAFF	TGTGCCACCAGCAGTCCAACAGTGAACACTGAAGCTTTCTTT
.	TRBV4-1	TRBJ1-1	many	CASSQDRRARSTEAFF	TGCGCCAGCAGCCAAGATCGGAGGGCCCGGAGCACTGAAGCTTTCTTT
TRBD1	TRBV5-1	TRBJ2-5	.	CASRFEGTEGETQYF	TGCGCCAGCAGATTTGAGGGGACAGAGGGGGAGACCCAGTACTTC
.	TRBV5-1	TRBJ1-4	.	CASSLRGIEEKLFF	TGCGCCAGCAGCTTACGGGGGATTGAAGAAAAACTGTTTTTT
TRBD1	TRBV27	TRBJ1-2	.	CASRQAGGTGYTF	TGTGCCAGCAGACAAGCAGGGGGCACTGGCTACACCTTC
TRBD2	TRBV9	TRBJ2-1	.	CASSVVAGPSYNEQFF	TGTGCCAGCAGCGTCGTAGCGGGACCCTCCTACAATGAGCAGTTCTTC
TRBD1	TRBV18	TRBJ1-5	.	CASSLIITGDQPQHF	TGTGCCAGCTCACTAATTATCACAGGGGATCAGCCCCAGCATTTT
.	TRBV6-6	TRBJ1-4	.	CASSYAWAKLFF	TGTGCCAGCAGTTACGCGTGGGCAAAACTGTTTTTT
TRBD1	TRBV5-1	TRBJ2-1	.	CASSLEDRGRNEQFF	TGCGCCAGCAGCTTGGAGGACAGGGGCCGGAATGAGCAGTTCTTC
.	TRBV6-5	TRBJ1-4	.	CASSYGQGGEKLFF	TGTGCCAGCAGTTACGGGCAGGGAGGTGAAAAACTGTTTTTT
TRBD1	TRBV5-6	TRBJ1-1	once	CASSPDRATTEAFF	TGTGCCAGCAGCCCGGACAGGGCGACCACTGAAGCTTTCTTT
.	TRBV10-3	TRBJ2-6	.	CAIRETGPGANVLTF	TGTGCCATCAGGGAAACAGGGCCTGGGGCCAACGTCCTGACTTTC
TRBD2	TRBV7-3	TRBJ2-3	.	CASSGGASGGADTQYF	TGTGCCAGCAGCGGTGGGGCTAGCGGGGGGGCAGATACGCAGTATTTT
.	TRBV9	TRBJ1-3	.	CASRGVIGNTIYF	TGTGCCAGCAGGGGAGTGATTGGAAACACCATATATTTT
.	TRBV5-5	TRBJ1-5	.	CASSLGWDNSNQPQHF	TGTGCCAGCAGCTTGGGGTGGGACAATAGCAATCAGCCCCAGCATTTT
.	TRBV7-9	TRBJ1-1	.	CASSLVEDWNTEAFF	TGTGCCAGCAGCTTAGTGGAGGACTGGAACACTGAAGCTTTCTTT
TRBD1	TRBV5-1	TRBJ1-1	.	CASSLVGQGAGTNTEAFF	TGCGCCAGCAGCTTGGTGGGACAGGGGGCGGGTACGAACACTGAAGCTTTCTTT
.	TRBV27	TRBJ1-2	.	CASSLSGDYGYTF	TGTGCCAGCAGTTTATCAGGGGACTATGGCTACACCTTC
.	TRBV27	TRBJ2-3	.	CASSFILPFTDTQYF	TGTGCCAGCAGTTTCATACTTCCCTTCACAGATACGCAGTATTTT
.	TRBV27	TRBJ2-1	.	CASSLFGGNEQFF	TGTGCCAGCAGTTTATTTGGCGGGAATGAGCAGTTCTTC
TRBD1	TRBV4-1	TRBJ1-5	.	CASSQVLGGENQPQHF	TGCGCCAGCAGCCAAGTTTTAGGGGGCGAAAATCAGCCCCAGCATTTT
.	TRBV13	TRBJ1-4	.	CASKTGGPANEKLFF	TGTGCCAGCAAAACTGGCGGCCCCGCAAATGAAAAACTGTTTTTT
.	TRBV7-9	TRBJ2-5	.	CASRQVLGETQYF	TGTGCCAGCAGACAGGTCCTAGGGGAGACCCAGTACTTC
.	TRBV20-1	TRBJ2-1	.	CSARLDNEQFF	TGCAGTGCCCGACTTGACAATGAGCAGTTCTTC
TRBD1	TRBV18	TRBJ2-7	.	CASSPLSGGQGGEQYF	TGTGCCAGCTCACCACTATCGGGAGGACAGGGGGGCGAGCAGTACTTC
.	TRBV5-3	TRBJ1-2	.	CARSPGDSGVEGYTF	TGTGCCAGAAGCCCGGGAGATTCGGGGGTTGAGGGCTACACCTTC
TRBD2	TRBV6-5	TRBJ2-1	.	CASSYRLAGRHVEQFF	TGTGCCAGCAGTTATCGGCTAGCGGGCCGGCACGTAGAGCAGTTCTTC
.	TRBV27	TRBJ2-1	.	CASSFMSEQFF	TGTGCCAGCAGTTTCATGAGTGAGCAGTTCTTC
.	TRBV13	TRBJ1-3	.	CASSAETASGNTIYF	TGTGCCAGCAGCGCTGAGACAGCGTCTGGAAACACCATATATTTT
TRBD1	TRBV5-5	TRBJ1-5	once	CASSLQGAMSNQPQHF	TGTGCCAGCAGCTTACAGGGGGCTATGAGCAATCAGCCCCAGCATTTT
.	TRBV7-7	TRBJ2-7	.	CASSSEGAYEQYF	TGTGCTAGCAGTTCTGAGGGGGCCTACGAGCAGTACTTC
TRBD2	TRBV9	TRBJ2-5	.	CASSARSGSGGETQYF	TGTGCCAGCAGTGCTCGGTCAGGGTCCGGGGGGGAGACCCAGTACTTC
.	TRBV5-1	TRBJ1-2	.	CASSLVARATGYTF	TGCGCCAGCAGCTTGGTCGCCAGGGCGACTGGCTACACCTTC
TRBD2	TRBV12-5	TRBJ2-3	.	CASGLVQGLAEDTQYF	TGTGCTAGTGGTTTGGTACAGGGACTAGCTGAAGATACGCAGTATTTT
.	TRBV5-4	TRBJ2-3	.	CASSLGEASEYF	TGTGCCAGCAGCTTAGGGGAGGCCTCGGAGTATTTT
TRBD1	TRBV7-7	TRBJ2-7	.	CASSLGTGTYEQYF	TGTGCCAGCAGCTTAGGGACAGGGACCTACGAGCAGTACTTC
TRBD2	TRBV6-5	TRBJ2-1	.	CASSSFPAGGHEQFF	TGTGCCAGCAGTTCCTTCCCAGCGGGGGGGCATGAGCAGTTCTTC
.	TRBV12-1	TRBJ1-5	.	CASRNSTSNQPQHF	TGTGCCAGCCGTAACAGTACTAGCAATCAGCCCCAGCATTTT
.	TRBV7-2	TRBJ2-7	.	CASSSGHLAEQYF	TGTGCCAGCAGCTCGGGACATCTAGCCGAGCAGTACTTC
TRBD1	TRBV29-1	TRBJ1-3	once	CSVAQGQWSSGNTIYF	TGCAGCGTCGCCCAGGGACAGTGGAGCTCTGGAAACACCATATATTTT
.	TRBV7-2	TRBJ2-7	.	CASSFTRYEQYF	TGTGCCAGCAGCTTCACAAGATACGAGCAGTACTTC
TRBD2	TRBV30	TRBJ2-1	.	CAWSPSGGSDNEQFF	TGTGCCTGGAGTCCAAGCGGGGGGTCCGACAATGAGCAGTTCTTC
TRBD2	TRBV14	TRBJ2-7	.	CASSPSPGLAGSYEQYF	TGTGCCAGCAGCCCGAGTCCGGGACTAGCAGGCTCCTACGAGCAGTACTTC
TRBD1	TRBV7-9	TRBJ1-5	.	CASSLALVRGNYSNQPQHF	TGTGCCAGCAGCTTAGCGCTGGTCAGGGGGAATTATAGCAATCAGCCCCAGCATTTT
TRBD2	TRBV4-1	TRBJ2-3	once	CASSEGGRAADTQYF	TGCGCCAGCAGCGAAGGCGGGAGAGCGGCAGATACGCAGTATTTT
TRBD2	TRBV6-5	TRBJ2-1	.	CASSYPASGGHNEQFF	TGTGCCAGCAGTTACCCAGCTAGCGGGGGGCACAATGAGCAGTTCTTC